These T cell receptor beta chains were read from a single sample in a study of blood T cell repertoires in COVID-19. Profiling relied on immunoSEQ multiplex PCR, and the TCRdb table lists in-frame clones only, not all of them. The sample contains roughly 68,000 clones, around 90% of which appear only once. Sequencing input: peripheral blood. The origin of the receptors is a human donor in a cohort sampled during active COVID-19. CDR3s include the opening cysteine and the closing phenylalanine or tryptophan. D genes are given only for firm matches. A row's size may be missing; if present it is once, few, many or a size class.

15 . TRBJ2-1 TRBD2 TRBV27 CASGNWAGAYNEQFF TGTGCCAGTGGGAACTGGGCGGGGGCCTACAATGAGCAGTTCTTC
15 . TRBJ2-3 TRBD2 TRBV5-4 CASSLVAGSIDTQYF TGTGCCAGCAGCTTGGTAGCGGGATCGATAGATACGCAGTATTTT
16 . TRBJ1-4 TRBD1 TRBV5-4 CASSHDRVATNEKLFF TGTGCCAGCAGCCACGACAGGGTCGCAACTAATGAAAAACTGTTTTTT
17 . TRBJ2-7 TRBD2 TRBV7-2 CASSRTGLAGLKGEQYF TGTGCCAGCAGCCGGACCGGACTAGCGGGACTCAAGGGGGAGCAGTACTTC
13 . TRBJ2-7 . TRBV6-1 CASTGGRSYEQYF TGTGCCAGCACCGGGGGTCGGTCCTACGAGCAGTACTTC
14 . TRBJ2-7 TRBD2 TRBV7-6 CASSPGLAQYEQYF TGTGCCAGCAGCCCGGGACTAGCCCAATACGAGCAGTACTTC
15 . TRBJ1-4 TRBD1 TRBV2 CASRNQGGPNEKLFF TGTGCCAGCAGAAATCAGGGGGGACCTAATGAAAAACTGTTTTTT
15 . TRBJ1-6 . TRBV19 CASSPWTVENSPLHF TGTGCCAGTAGTCCGTGGACAGTTGAGAATTCACCCCTCCACTTT
15 . TRBJ2-7 . TRBV7-8 CASSLSAGPLGEQYF TGTGCCAGCAGCTTATCCGCGGGGCCCCTCGGAGAGCAGTACTTC
16 . TRBJ2-3 TRBD2 TRBV15 CATSRGSGGSTDTQYF TGTGCCACCAGCAGAGGCAGCGGGGGTAGCACAGATACGCAGTATTTT
14 . TRBJ2-3 . TRBV2 CASSLTRSTDTQYF TGTGCCAGCAGTTTAACAAGATCCACAGATACGCAGTATTTT
15 . TRBJ2-1 TRBD1 TRBV15 CATSRAGTGRNEQFF TGTGCCACCAGCAGAGCCGGGACAGGGCGGAATGAGCAGTTCTTC
16 . TRBJ2-3 TRBD2 TRBV20-1 CSASPSGEGGTDTQYF TGCAGTGCTAGTCCTAGCGGGGAAGGGGGCACAGATACGCAGTATTTT
16 . TRBJ2-3 . TRBV14 CASSQEWGRSTDTQYF TGTGCCAGCAGCCAAGAGTGGGGCAGAAGCACAGATACGCAGTATTTT
16 once TRBJ2-3 . TRBV18 CASSKIVGGSTDTQYF TGTGCCAGCTCAAAGATTGTCGGGGGAAGCACAGATACGCAGTATTTT
12 once TRBJ2-7 TRBD1 TRBV29-1 CSYRGPSYEQYF TGCAGCTACAGGGGGCCCTCCTACGAGCAGTACTTC
14 . TRBJ1-6 . TRBV19 CASRIGQSNSPLHF TGTGCCAGTAGGATTGGACAGTCAAATTCACCCCTCCACTTT
13 . TRBJ1-2 . TRBV28 CASSLWADYGYTF TGTGCCAGCAGTTTATGGGCAGACTATGGCTACACCTTC
15 . TRBJ2-1 . TRBV19 CATHPTGSSYNEQFF TGTGCCACCCACCCCACAGGGAGCTCCTACAATGAGCAGTTCTTC
13 . TRBJ1-2 . TRBV14 CASSLQGNYGYTF TGTGCCAGCAGCCTACAGGGAAACTATGGCTACACCTTC
16 . TRBJ2-2 TRBD1 TRBV5-5 CASSLAVQGADGELFF TGTGCCAGCAGCTTGGCGGTACAGGGGGCTGACGGGGAGCTGTTTTTT
15 . TRBJ2-3 . TRBV6-2/TRBV6-3 CASSFNSRVTDTQYF TGTGCCAGCAGTTTCAATTCTCGGGTCACAGATACGCAGTATTTT
14 . TRBJ2-5 TRBD2 TRBV5-1 CASKGLAGVETQYF TGCGCCAGCAAGGGACTAGCGGGAGTAGAGACCCAGTACTTC
15 . TRBJ1-3 . TRBV18 CASSPLRDIGNTIYF TGTGCCAGCTCACCCCTTAGGGACATCGGAAACACCATATATTTT
15 . TRBJ2-3 TRBD2 TRBV5-8 CASSLRAGGSDTQYF TGTGCCAGCAGCCTGAGAGCGGGAGGCTCAGATACGCAGTATTTT
13 . TRBJ2-1 . TRBV2 CASSEDRNNEQFF TGTGCCAGCAGTGAAGACAGGAACAATGAGCAGTTCTTC
14 . TRBJ1-3 TRBD1 TRBV7-8 CASRLTGAGNTIYF TGTGCCAGCAGATTAACAGGGGCTGGAAACACCATATATTTT
15 . TRBJ1-2 TRBD1 TRBV28 CASSFGGTVTYGYTF TGTGCCAGCAGTTTTGGGGGGACAGTGACTTATGGCTACACCTTC
13 . TRBJ1-4 . TRBV18 CASSPRVNEKLFF TGTGCCAGCTCACCACGCGTTAATGAAAAACTGTTTTTT